A selection of T cell receptor beta chains follows, all from one sample in a study of cytomegalovirus exposure and HLA in healthy donors. Profiled with immunoSEQ multiplex PCR; TCRdb holds only in-frame clones, not every one. The sample yields under 200,000 clones, around three quarters seen once. The sequenced material came from PBMCs. These receptors all come from a man aged 50-59 years in good health and CMV-seropositive. CDR3s leave out the opening cysteine and the closing phenylalanine or tryptophan. Fields, in order: J gene, V gene, CDR3 protein.

j_gene: TRBJ2-2
v_gene: TRBV10-2
CDR3aa: ASSDRTSPTPGELF

j_gene: TRBJ1-3
v_gene: TRBV25-1
CDR3aa: ASSDKDRVSGNTIY

j_gene: TRBJ1-1
v_gene: TRBV6-6
CDR3aa: ASLGRQENTEAF

j_gene: TRBJ1-1
v_gene: TRBV5-6
CDR3aa: ASSLAPGVNTEAF

j_gene: TRBJ2-5
v_gene: TRBV15
CDR3aa: ATSRVGQGPAKETQY

j_gene: TRBJ1-4
v_gene: TRBV7-9
CDR3aa: ASRMAQGHEKLF

j_gene: TRBJ1-5
v_gene: TRBV6-5
CDR3aa: ASSESGGNQPQH

j_gene: TRBJ2-5
v_gene: TRBV6-1
CDR3aa: ASRDGVRTQY

j_gene: TRBJ1-4
v_gene: TRBV5-1
CDR3aa: ASSTDGRWNEKLF

j_gene: TRBJ2-5
v_gene: TRBV10-2
CDR3aa: ASSDLAGTYQETQY

j_gene: TRBJ2-1
v_gene: TRBV27
CDR3aa: ASSPPGDEQF

j_gene: TRBJ1-4
v_gene: TRBV5-6
CDR3aa: ASSLPTPREKLF

j_gene: TRBJ1-1
v_gene: TRBV5-1
CDR3aa: ASRTGGNTEAF

j_gene: TRBJ2-3
v_gene: TRBV7-9
CDR3aa: ASSFSSGGADTQY

j_gene: TRBJ1-2
v_gene: TRBV7-2
CDR3aa: ASSHPDSYGYT

j_gene: NA
v_gene: TRBV4-3
CDR3aa: ASSQGARTSEVYEQY

j_gene: TRBJ2-2
v_gene: TRBV9
CDR3aa: ASSVALGSVAGELF

j_gene: TRBJ2-1
v_gene: TRBV6-6
CDR3aa: ASSSPGQGRDEQF

j_gene: TRBJ2-1
v_gene: TRBV11-2
CDR3aa: ASSLGLAGVNEQF

j_gene: TRBJ2-7
v_gene: TRBV6-6
CDR3aa: AISDRFLTEQY

j_gene: TRBJ2-3
v_gene: TRBV6-6
CDR3aa: ASSYLADTQY

j_gene: TRBJ1-5
v_gene: TRBV2
CDR3aa: ASLRDSLNQPQH

j_gene: TRBJ2-1
v_gene: TRBV19
CDR3aa: ASRGRGKDSINEQF

j_gene: TRBJ1-2
v_gene: TRBV9
CDR3aa: ASSVDPTGPYGYT

j_gene: TRBJ2-1
v_gene: TRBV5-6
CDR3aa: ASSTRTLPLDNEQF

j_gene: TRBJ2-5
v_gene: TRBV7-2
CDR3aa: ASSLYPAGGLYGETQY

j_gene: TRBJ2-6
v_gene: TRBV5-8
CDR3aa: ASSLSWRAGANVLT

j_gene: TRBJ2-4
v_gene: TRBV19
CDR3aa: ASYYQQGLEAKNIQY

j_gene: TRBJ2-3
v_gene: TRBV4-1
CDR3aa: ASSQQLHLQGSPDTQY

j_gene: TRBJ2-3
v_gene: TRBV2
CDR3aa: ASGLSGGHSDTQY

j_gene: TRBJ2-5
v_gene: TRBV18
CDR3aa: ASSPPGTGGETQY

j_gene: TRBJ2-3
v_gene: TRBV10-1
CDR3aa: ASSGIRGLSTDTQY

j_gene: TRBJ1-5
v_gene: TRBV27
CDR3aa: ASSDGTETDNQPQH

j_gene: TRBJ2-1
v_gene: TRBV5-1
CDR3aa: ASSLAGFNNEQF

j_gene: TRBJ2-7
v_gene: TRBV6-5
CDR3aa: ASSLTSEGSYEQY

j_gene: TRBJ2-5
v_gene: TRBV7-3
CDR3aa: ASSLRGLAETQY

j_gene: TRBJ2-1
v_gene: TRBV11-2
CDR3aa: ASTMSSYNEQF

j_gene: TRBJ1-1
v_gene: TRBV7-9
CDR3aa: ASSLTGGAGTEAF

j_gene: TRBJ1-1
v_gene: TRBV2
CDR3aa: ASLVEKTLDTEAF

j_gene: TRBJ1-3
v_gene: TRBV9
CDR3aa: ASSATGTGLNTIY

j_gene: TRBJ2-7
v_gene: TRBV15
CDR3aa: ATSSVQGYEQY

j_gene: TRBJ1-5
v_gene: TRBV2
CDR3aa: ASSAQGTSNQPQH

j_gene: TRBJ2-3
v_gene: TRBV9
CDR3aa: ASSQGQGITDTQY

j_gene: TRBJ1-1
v_gene: TRBV7-2
CDR3aa: ASSLGQGNTEAF

j_gene: TRBJ1-2
v_gene: TRBV2
CDR3aa: ATADLAPGGYT

j_gene: TRBJ2-7
v_gene: TRBV7-9
CDR3aa: ASSGLASYSYEQY